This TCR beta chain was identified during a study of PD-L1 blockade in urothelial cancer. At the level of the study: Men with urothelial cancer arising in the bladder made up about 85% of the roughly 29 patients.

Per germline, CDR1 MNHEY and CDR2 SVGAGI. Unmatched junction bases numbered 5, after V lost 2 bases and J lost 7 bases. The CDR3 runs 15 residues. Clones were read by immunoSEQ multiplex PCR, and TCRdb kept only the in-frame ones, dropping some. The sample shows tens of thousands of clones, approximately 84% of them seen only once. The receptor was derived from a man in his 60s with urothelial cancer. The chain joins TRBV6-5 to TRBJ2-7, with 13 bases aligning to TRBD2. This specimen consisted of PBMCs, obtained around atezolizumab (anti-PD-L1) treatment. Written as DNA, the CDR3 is TGTGCCAGCAGTTACCAGGGACTAGCGGGATTAGAGCAGTACTTC. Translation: CASSYQGLAGLEQYF.